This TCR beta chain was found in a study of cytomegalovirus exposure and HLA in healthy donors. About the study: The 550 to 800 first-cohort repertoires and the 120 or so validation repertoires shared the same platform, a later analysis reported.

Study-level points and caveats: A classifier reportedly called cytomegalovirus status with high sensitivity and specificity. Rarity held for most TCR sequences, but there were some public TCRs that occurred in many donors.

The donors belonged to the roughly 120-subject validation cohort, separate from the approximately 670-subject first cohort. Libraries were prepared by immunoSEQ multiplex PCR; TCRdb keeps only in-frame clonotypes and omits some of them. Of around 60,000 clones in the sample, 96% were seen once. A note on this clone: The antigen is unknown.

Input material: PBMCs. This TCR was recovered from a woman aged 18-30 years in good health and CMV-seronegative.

The CDR3 DNA follows: TGTGCCAGCAGCTTAGGGGCAGGGGTTGGGGAGCTCGAGCAGTACTTC. Its protein product is CASSLGAGVGELEQYF. V is TRBV7-8 and J is TRBJ2-7; tentative D call: TRBD1 (6 bases). The CDR3 runs to 16 residues. The V end was cut by 1 base, the J end by 6 bases, with 19 bases between. Looked up from germline, CDR1 is SGHVS and CDR2 is FQNEAQ.